Below are 2 T cell receptor beta chains sequenced from a single sample in a study of human T cells and chemical hapten exposure. TCRdb reanalysed the RACE reads using MiXCR and keeps one entry per CDR3 protein. The repertoire consists of approximately 320,000 distinct CDR3 sequences, with approximately 5.8% occurring once and the leading ten covering about 8.2%. Time point given: pre-sensitization, week 0. Treatment denoted: therapeutic diphenylcyclopropenone sensitization with weekly scalp DPC. The starting material was whole blood, obtained in connection with sensitization to the hapten diphenylcyclopropenone (DPC). The receptors here all came from a woman younger than 30 with alopecia areata. Some clones in this sample may be carry-over from other donors' samples.

This clonotype was seen a few times. The CDR3 loop is CASRRTVVGTEAFF. The DNA of the CDR3 is TGTGCCAGCAGGCGTACAGTGGTCGGAACTGAAGCTTTCTTT. The chain has TRBV6-5 and TRBJ1-1; D gene ambiguous. Trimming shortened V by 6 bases and J by 5 bases, and 16 bases separated the two germline ends. Germline CDR1 reads MNHEY; CDR2 reads SVGAGI. The CDR3 runs 14 residues.

This clonotype was picked up many times. The J gene is TRBJ1-2, the V gene TRBV6-5; D ambiguous. The CDR3 contains 14 residues. Looked up from germline, CDR1 is MNHEY and CDR2 is SVGAGI. The V and J ends lost 2 bases and 4 bases respectively, with 11 bases between them. This CDR3 reads CASSYKAVSYGYTF. In nucleotides, the CDR3 is TGTGCCAGCAGTTACAAAGCGGTCAGCTATGGCTACACCTTC.